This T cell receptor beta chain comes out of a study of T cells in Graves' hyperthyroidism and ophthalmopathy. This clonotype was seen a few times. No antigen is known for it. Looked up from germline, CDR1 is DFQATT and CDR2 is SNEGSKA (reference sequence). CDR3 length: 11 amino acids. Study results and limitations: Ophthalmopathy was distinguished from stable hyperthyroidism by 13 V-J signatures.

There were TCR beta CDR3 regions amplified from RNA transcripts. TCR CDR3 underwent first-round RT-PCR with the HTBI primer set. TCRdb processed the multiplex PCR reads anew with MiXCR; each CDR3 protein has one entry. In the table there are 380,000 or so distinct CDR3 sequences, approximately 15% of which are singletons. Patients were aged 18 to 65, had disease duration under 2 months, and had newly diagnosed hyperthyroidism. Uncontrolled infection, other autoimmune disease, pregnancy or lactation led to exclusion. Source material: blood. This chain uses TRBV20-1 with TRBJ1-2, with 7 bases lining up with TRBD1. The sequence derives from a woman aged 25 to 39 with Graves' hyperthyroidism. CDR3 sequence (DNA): TGCATTACAGGGGTCTACTATGGCTACACCTTC. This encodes CITGVYYGYTF.